Listed below are T cell receptor beta chains from one sample, sequenced in a study of OX40 agonist ivuxolimab in advanced cancers. Profiled with immunoSEQ multiplex PCR; TCRdb holds only in-frame clones, not every one. The table has approximately 70,000 clones, just over 85% seen once. This material consisted of CD4+ or CD8+ T cells sorted from blood, taken in a trial of the OX40 agonist ivuxolimab. These receptors all stem from an adult with an advanced solid tumor such as melanoma, head and neck, liver or kidney cancer. Both conserved end residues are part of each CDR3. D genes are given only for firm matches. The size of a clone is reported for some rows only, either as once, few or many, or as a class for expanded clones.

CDR3 protein: CASSRTDSSYEQYF; CDR3 DNA: TGTGCCAGCAGCCGGACCGACAGCTCCTACGAGCAGTACTTC; clone size: once; V gene: TRBV6-6; D gene: .; J gene: TRBJ2-7
CDR3 protein: CASSPRTVEVGELFF; CDR3 DNA: TGTGCCAGCAGCCCCAGGACAGTTGAAGTCGGGGAGCTGTTTTTT; clone size: .; V gene: TRBV7-2; D gene: .; J gene: TRBJ2-2
CDR3 protein: CASGTGQGFDEQFF; CDR3 DNA: TGTGCTAGTGGGACGGGACAGGGGTTTGATGAGCAGTTCTTC; clone size: .; V gene: TRBV12-5; D gene: TRBD1; J gene: TRBJ2-1
CDR3 protein: CASSLGGQVNEQYF; CDR3 DNA: TGCGCCAGCAGCTTGGGGGGACAGGTGAATGAGCAGTACTTC; clone size: .; V gene: TRBV5-1; D gene: TRBD1; J gene: TRBJ2-7
CDR3 protein: CASSLVVRGYEQYF; CDR3 DNA: TGCGCCAGCAGCTTGGTTGTTCGGGGATACGAGCAGTACTTC; clone size: .; V gene: TRBV5-1; D gene: .; J gene: TRBJ2-7
CDR3 protein: CASRGPGLAGREQYF; CDR3 DNA: TGTGCCAGCAGGGGCCCGGGACTAGCGGGACGCGAGCAGTACTTC; clone size: once; V gene: TRBV25-1; D gene: TRBD2; J gene: TRBJ2-7
CDR3 protein: CASSAGSTGELFF; CDR3 DNA: TGTGCCAGCTCAGCCGGGAGCACCGGGGAGCTGTTTTTT; clone size: .; V gene: TRBV18; D gene: .; J gene: TRBJ2-2
CDR3 protein: CASSLVTGHQTYGYTF; CDR3 DNA: TGTGCCAGCAGCTTGGTCACGGGACACCAAACCTATGGCTACACCTTC; clone size: once; V gene: TRBV5-8; D gene: .; J gene: TRBJ1-2
CDR3 protein: CASRCHQETQYF; CDR3 DNA: TGTGCAAGTCGCTGCCACCAAGAGACCCAGTACTTC; clone size: .; V gene: TRBV12-2; D gene: .; J gene: TRBJ2-5
CDR3 protein: CASSLSTRQGANNEQYF; CDR3 DNA: TGCGCCAGCAGCTTGTCAACACGACAGGGGGCGAACAACGAGCAGTACTTC; clone size: .; V gene: TRBV5-1; D gene: TRBD1; J gene: TRBJ2-7
CDR3 protein: CASSGRDPQAYNEQFF; CDR3 DNA: TGCGCCAGCAGCGGACGGGACCCCCAAGCCTACAATGAGCAGTTCTTC; clone size: .; V gene: TRBV5-1; D gene: .; J gene: TRBJ2-1
CDR3 protein: CASSHRTSRITSYNEQFF; CDR3 DNA: TGTGCCAGCAGCCACCGGACTAGCAGAATAACCTCCTACAATGAGCAGTTCTTC; clone size: .; V gene: TRBV7-9; D gene: TRBD2; J gene: TRBJ2-1
CDR3 protein: CASSLIGVLAGGETQYF; CDR3 DNA: TGTGCCAGCAGCTTAATCGGGGTTCTAGCGGGAGGCGAGACCCAGTACTTC; clone size: .; V gene: TRBV7-9; D gene: TRBD2; J gene: TRBJ2-5
CDR3 protein: CASSPTSGTNEKLFF; CDR3 DNA: TGTGCCAGCAGCCCTACCAGTGGGACTAATGAAAAACTGTTTTTT; clone size: .; V gene: TRBV7-2; D gene: .; J gene: TRBJ1-4
CDR3 protein: CASSVGLAGGRTDTQYF; CDR3 DNA: TGTGCCAGCAGCGTAGGACTAGCGGGGGGACGCACAGATACGCAGTATTTT; clone size: .; V gene: TRBV9; D gene: TRBD2; J gene: TRBJ2-3
CDR3 protein: CASSATFRTLTDTQYF; CDR3 DNA: TGTGCCAGCAGCGCAACGTTTCGTACCCTCACAGATACGCAGTATTTT; clone size: .; V gene: TRBV9; D gene: .; J gene: TRBJ2-3
CDR3 protein: CASSYDSLSGYTF; CDR3 DNA: TGTGCCAGCAGTTACGACAGCTTGAGTGGCTACACCTTC; clone size: .; V gene: TRBV28; D gene: .; J gene: TRBJ1-2
CDR3 protein: CASSEYRDFSRNTIYF; CDR3 DNA: TGTGCCAGCAGTGAATACCGGGACTTCTCTAGAAACACCATATATTTT; clone size: .; V gene: TRBV6-1; D gene: .; J gene: TRBJ1-3
CDR3 protein: CASSPGGQLYYGYTF; CDR3 DNA: TGTGCCAGCAGCCCGGGTGGGCAATTGTACTATGGCTACACCTTC; clone size: .; V gene: TRBV7-3; D gene: .; J gene: TRBJ1-2
CDR3 protein: CASSVSVRHGYTF; CDR3 DNA: TGTGCCAGCAGCGTATCGGTAAGGCATGGCTACACCTTC; clone size: once; V gene: TRBV9; D gene: .; J gene: TRBJ1-2
CDR3 protein: CASRGMWGTDTQYF; CDR3 DNA: TGCGCCAGCAGAGGTATGTGGGGCACAGATACGCAGTATTTT; clone size: .; V gene: TRBV5-1; D gene: .; J gene: TRBJ2-3
CDR3 protein: CASGLAATYEQYF; CDR3 DNA: TGTGCCAGTGGACTAGCGGCCACCTACGAGCAGTACTTC; clone size: .; V gene: TRBV28; D gene: TRBD2; J gene: TRBJ2-7
CDR3 protein: CASGPVSFMNTEAFF; CDR3 DNA: TGTGCCAGCGGGCCGGTCAGTTTTATGAACACTGAAGCTTTCTTT; clone size: .; V gene: TRBV28; D gene: .; J gene: TRBJ1-1
CDR3 protein: CASRLTGSTDTQYF; CDR3 DNA: TGTGCCAGCAGACTTACAGGAAGCACAGATACGCAGTATTTT; clone size: .; V gene: TRBV6-5; D gene: .; J gene: TRBJ2-3
CDR3 protein: CASSIGGTNQETQYF; CDR3 DNA: TGTGCCAGTAGTATAGGGGGGACGAACCAAGAGACCCAGTACTTC; clone size: .; V gene: TRBV19; D gene: .; J gene: TRBJ2-5
CDR3 protein: CASLDRGASGNTIYF; CDR3 DNA: TGTGCCAGCTTAGACAGGGGCGCATCTGGAAACACCATATATTTT; clone size: .; V gene: TRBV6-1; D gene: TRBD1; J gene: TRBJ1-3
CDR3 protein: CASSRGGSGNTIYF; CDR3 DNA: TGTGCCAGCAGCAGAGGGGGCTCTGGAAACACCATATATTTT; clone size: .; V gene: TRBV7-9; D gene: .; J gene: TRBJ1-3
CDR3 protein: CASSGSGLATYEQYF; CDR3 DNA: TGTGCAAGCAGCGGCTCCGGACTAGCGACCTACGAGCAGTACTTC; clone size: .; V gene: TRBV5-5; D gene: TRBD2; J gene: TRBJ2-7
CDR3 protein: CASSPQPGPGYEQYF; CDR3 DNA: TGCGCCAGCAGCCCTCAACCGGGGCCAGGCTACGAGCAGTACTTC; clone size: .; V gene: TRBV4-3; D gene: .; J gene: TRBJ2-7
CDR3 protein: CTSSPGLAGCTDTQYF; CDR3 DNA: TGCACCAGCAGCCCGGGACTAGCGGGGTGCACAGATACGCAGTATTTT; clone size: .; V gene: TRBV1; D gene: .; J gene: TRBJ2-3
CDR3 protein: CASSDGLNEKLFF; CDR3 DNA: TGTGCCAGCAGTGACGGGCTTAATGAAAAACTGTTTTTT; clone size: .; V gene: TRBV2; D gene: .; J gene: TRBJ1-4
CDR3 protein: CSIHSRDTQYF; CDR3 DNA: TGCAGCATACACTCCAGGGACACGCAGTATTTT; clone size: .; V gene: TRBV29-1; D gene: .; J gene: TRBJ2-3
CDR3 protein: CASSLDHGEGNIQYF; CDR3 DNA: TGTGCCAGCAGCTTAGATCATGGGGAGGGGAACATTCAGTACTTC; clone size: .; V gene: TRBV11-3; D gene: TRBD2; J gene: TRBJ2-4
CDR3 protein: CSVEGIGGSREDRNTGELFF; CDR3 DNA: TGCAGCGTTGAAGGGATCGGAGGTAGCAGGGAAGATCGGAACACCGGGGAGCTGTTTTTT; clone size: .; V gene: TRBV29-1; D gene: .; J gene: TRBJ2-2
CDR3 protein: CASSLRPGSLSGNTIYF; CDR3 DNA: TGTGCCAGCAGTTTACGTCCGGGGTCCCTCTCTGGAAACACCATATATTTT; clone size: .; V gene: TRBV28; D gene: .; J gene: TRBJ1-3
CDR3 protein: CASKQGQGVYEQYF; CDR3 DNA: TGTGCCAGCAAACAGGGACAGGGAGTCTACGAGCAGTACTTC; clone size: once; V gene: TRBV2; D gene: TRBD1; J gene: TRBJ2-7
CDR3 protein: CASSRLQASGANVLTF; CDR3 DNA: TGTGCCAGCAGCCGATTACAGGCCTCTGGGGCCAACGTCCTGACTTTC; clone size: .; V gene: TRBV5-6; D gene: .; J gene: TRBJ2-6
CDR3 protein: CASSTVNTEAFF; CDR3 DNA: TGTGCCAGCTCGACAGTGAACACTGAAGCTTTCTTT; clone size: .; V gene: TRBV6-5; D gene: .; J gene: TRBJ1-1
CDR3 protein: CASSLEWGGELFF; CDR3 DNA: TGTGCCAGCAGCTTGGAATGGGGCGGGGAGCTGTTTTTT; clone size: .; V gene: TRBV5-4; D gene: .; J gene: TRBJ2-2
CDR3 protein: CASSTGRNNEQFF; CDR3 DNA: TGTGCCAGTTCGACAGGGCGGAACAATGAGCAGTTCTTC; clone size: .; V gene: TRBV6-1; D gene: TRBD1; J gene: TRBJ2-1
CDR3 protein: CASSKAGFYGYTF; CDR3 DNA: TGTGCCAGCAGCAAGGCGGGATTCTATGGCTACACCTTC; clone size: .; V gene: TRBV7-2; D gene: .; J gene: TRBJ1-2
CDR3 protein: CASSQDPAGLEQYF; CDR3 DNA: TGCGCCAGCAGCCAAGATCCGGCCGGGCTCGAGCAGTACTTC; clone size: .; V gene: TRBV4-3; D gene: .; J gene: TRBJ2-7
CDR3 protein: CASSLAQAGGLGDTQYF; CDR3 DNA: TGTGCCAGCAGCTTGGCCCAGGCGGGGGGCCTTGGAGATACGCAGTATTTT; clone size: .; V gene: TRBV5-4; D gene: TRBD2; J gene: TRBJ2-3
CDR3 protein: CASSPRGSGTDTQYF; CDR3 DNA: TGTGCCAGCTCACCAAGAGGGTCGGGCACAGATACGCAGTATTTT; clone size: .; V gene: TRBV18; D gene: .; J gene: TRBJ2-3
CDR3 protein: CSALGAGGQPQHF; CDR3 DNA: TGCAGCGCTTTGGGGGCTGGGGGACAGCCCCAGCATTTT; clone size: .; V gene: TRBV29-1; D gene: .; J gene: TRBJ1-5
CDR3 protein: CASSKPRYGPFYNEQFF; CDR3 DNA: TGTGCCAGCAGCAAACCACGATATGGACCCTTTTACAATGAGCAGTTCTTC; clone size: .; V gene: TRBV21-1; D gene: .; J gene: TRBJ2-1
CDR3 protein: CASSQIGLAGGNYNEQFF; CDR3 DNA: TGCGCCAGCAGCCAAATCGGACTAGCGGGAGGGAACTACAATGAGCAGTTCTTC; clone size: .; V gene: TRBV4-1; D gene: TRBD2; J gene: TRBJ2-1
CDR3 protein: CATSSVGTADEKLFF; CDR3 DNA: TGTGCCACCAGCAGCGTCGGGACAGCCGACGAAAAACTGTTTTTT; clone size: .; V gene: TRBV15; D gene: TRBD1; J gene: TRBJ1-4
CDR3 protein: CASSPKTGGGQETQYF; CDR3 DNA: TGTGCCAGCAGCCCCAAGACAGGGGGAGGACAAGAGACCCAGTACTTC; clone size: .; V gene: TRBV9; D gene: TRBD1; J gene: TRBJ2-5
CDR3 protein: CASQGTGNQPQHF; CDR3 DNA: TGTGCCAGCCAAGGGACAGGTAATCAGCCCCAGCATTTT; clone size: .; V gene: TRBV6-5; D gene: TRBD1; J gene: TRBJ1-5
CDR3 protein: CASSLLPDTQYF; CDR3 DNA: TGTGCCAGCAGCTTACTCCCAGATACGCAGTATTTT; clone size: .; V gene: TRBV7-3; D gene: .; J gene: TRBJ2-3
CDR3 protein: CASSPIIVIGNQPQHF; CDR3 DNA: TGTGCCAGCTCACCAATAATAGTGATCGGCAATCAGCCCCAGCATTTT; clone size: .; V gene: TRBV18; D gene: .; J gene: TRBJ1-5
CDR3 protein: CASSIGTGTGGPLAKNIQYF; CDR3 DNA: TGTGCCAGTAGTATAGGGACCGGGACAGGGGGTCCGCTAGCCAAAAACATTCAGTACTTC; clone size: .; V gene: TRBV19; D gene: TRBD1; J gene: TRBJ2-4